The 8 T cell receptor beta chains reported below all come from one sample, sequenced in a study of tumor-infiltrating T cells and Merkel cell polyomavirus. Across the whole study: The T cells studied were KLL-specific CD8+ cells against Merkel polyomavirus.

All patients' tumors stained robustly positive for Merkel cell polyomavirus Large T antigen by immunohistochemistry. Here immunoSEQ multiplex PCR was the method, and the copy in TCRdb shows in-frame clones only, minus some. This table has 20,000 to 30,000 clones, 87% appearing once. Material for sequencing was lymph node tissue. These receptors were collected from a man between 50 and 59 years old with Merkel cell carcinoma.

J is TRBJ1-1 and V is TRBV30; D may be TRBD1 (6 bases). Germline V gives CDR1 GTSNPN, CDR2 SVGIG (reference sequence). This CDR3 spans 14 amino acids. The V and J ends lost 2 bases and 5 bases respectively, with 15 bases between them. This chain's CDR3 is CAWSFTQGLTEAFF. CDR3 bases: TGTGCCTGGAGTTTTACACAGGGCCTGACTGAAGCTTTCTTT.

The rearrangement links TRBV11-1 to TRBJ2-1; a weak D match, TRBD2 (5 bases). Trimming pared 5 bases from V and 0 bases from J, leaving 8 bases between. There are 14 residues in the CDR3. Germline V CDR1 and CDR2: SGHAT, FQDESV (reference sequence). The DNA of the CDR3 is TGTGCCAGCAGCCATAGCGCCTCCTACAATGAGCAGTTCTTC. Residues: CASSHSASYNEQFF.

This clone was detected once. The V and J genes are TRBV28 and TRBJ2-1; D is unclear. The CDR3 length is 10 residues. Germline values: CDR1 MDHEN, CDR2 SYDVKM. The V end was cut by 9 bases, the J end by 6 bases, with 6 bases between. DNA of the CDR3: TGTGCCAGTCAGCGCAATGAGCAGTTCTTC. This gives the protein CASQRNEQFF.

The rearrangement uses TRBV13 and TRBJ1-1; tentatively, D is TRBD1 (5 bases). Germline-derived CDR1 and CDR2 are PRHDT and FYEKMQ (reference sequence). V lost 6 bases and J 1 base, leaving 12 bases between the germline ends. The CDR3 length is 14 residues. The CDR3 sequence: CASSPGTSNTEAFF. The CDR3 DNA reads TGTGCCAGCAGTCCCGGGACTTCGAACACTGAAGCTTTCTTT.

The chain carries TRBV5-8 and TRBJ1-2, with D possibly TRBD1 on 6 matching bases. V shed 6 bases and J shed 5 bases, with 11 bases lying between them. CDR1 and CDR2 (germline): SGHTS, YDEGEE. The CDR3 has 12 amino acids. The CDR3, as DNA: TGTGCCAGCACTTCTCAGGGGTATGGCTACACCTTC. Its protein product is CASTSQGYGYTF. Supplemented by reference TRBV5-8 and TRBJ1-2, the full variable domain reads EAGVTQSPTHLIKTRGQQATLRCSPISGHTSVYWYQQALGLGLQFLLWYDEGEERNRGNFPPRFSGRQFPNYSSELNVNALELEDSALYLCASTSQGYGYTFGSGTRLTVV.

V usage is TRBV30 and J usage is TRBJ2-1; 7 nucleotides match TRBD2. The CDR3 runs 17 residues. Germline CDR1 reads GTSNPN; CDR2 reads SVGIG (reference sequence). The junction had 11 bases not matched to a gene; V was cut back by 3 bases and J by 0 bases. CDR3 sequence: CAWSGGRRGRSYNEQFF. The CDR3 nucleotides read TGTGCCTGGAGCGGCGGGAGAAGGGGCCGCTCCTACAATGAGCAGTTCTTC.

The chain links TRBV30 to TRBJ1-5; perhaps TRBD1 as D (6 bases). The CDR3 has 13 amino acids. Germline V gene data show CDR1 as GTSNPN and CDR2 as SVGIG (reference sequence). The V end was cut by 0 bases, the J end by 9 bases, with 12 bases between. The chain's CDR3 is CAWSVTTGWPQHF. The CDR3 nucleotides are TGTGCCTGGAGTGTAACGACAGGTTGGCCCCAGCATTTT.

Only one count was recorded for this clone. The chain combines TRBV10-3 with TRBJ2-7; D perhaps matches TRBD1 (6 bases). This CDR3 region has 14 residues. Germline assignment: CDR1 ENHRY and CDR2 SYGVKD. Trimming shortened V by 3 bases and J by 6 bases, and 15 bases separated the two germline ends. CDR3 DNA sequence: TGTGCCATCAGTGATGGGACATCCTCGGGCGAGCAGTACTTC. Residues: CAISDGTSSGEQYF.